Listed below are T cell receptor beta chains from one sample, sequenced in a study of control samples from healthy donors and cancer patients. TCRdb's copy holds only in-frame clones and misses some; the assay was immunoSEQ multiplex PCR. This table has around 170,000 clones, around 88% appearing once. Specimen: blood. All receptors come from a woman in her 30s in good health. CDR3s include the opening cysteine and the closing phenylalanine or tryptophan. D genes are given only for firm matches. Rows may omit the clone size; those that give it use once, few, many or a size class.

cdr3_nt | cdr3_aa | j_call | clone_size | d_call | v_call
TGTGCCAGCAGCGTAGACCTAGCGGGGGGTTACAATGAGCAGTTCTTC | CASSVDLAGGYNEQFF | TRBJ2-1 | NA | TRBD2 | TRBV9
TGTGCCAGCAGTGTTTTGACCGGACAGGTCCAATATGGCTACACCTTC | CASSVLTGQVQYGYTF | TRBJ1-2 | NA | TRBD1 | TRBV6-1
TGCGCCAGCAGCTCCCTGGATGTGAACACTGAAGCTTTCTTT | CASSSLDVNTEAFF | TRBJ1-1 | once | NA | TRBV5-1
TGTGCCAGCAGTTTGACTAGCACAGATACGCAGTATTTT | CASSLTSTDTQYF | TRBJ2-3 | NA | NA | TRBV12-3/TRBV12-4
TGTGCCAGCAGTGATGGGGGACAGGGGGTTGAGACCCAGTACTTC | CASSDGGQGVETQYF | TRBJ2-5 | NA | TRBD1 | TRBV6-1
TGTGCCAGCAGCCCCCCGGACAGGGGGCTGGTGGACACTGAAGCTTTCTTT | CASSPPDRGLVDTEAFF | TRBJ1-1 | NA | TRBD1 | TRBV7-6
TGCGCCAGCAGCCAAGACCCGACAGGGGCCACTGAAGCTTTCTTT | CASSQDPTGATEAFF | TRBJ1-1 | few | TRBD1 | TRBV4-1
TGCGCCAGCAGCTTGAGGGGAGAGACCCAGTACTTC | CASSLRGETQYF | TRBJ2-5 | NA | NA | TRBV5-1
TGTGCCAGCAGCTTAAGGACAGGGTTAGCTGAGACCCAGTACTTC | CASSLRTGLAETQYF | TRBJ2-5 | NA | TRBD1 | TRBV7-9
TGTGCCAGCCGAATTGGGTTCTACAATGAGCAGTTCTTC | CASRIGFYNEQFF | TRBJ2-1 | NA | NA | TRBV28
TGTGCCAGCAGTGACTTACCGGGACAGGGGAATCAGCCCCAGCATTTT | CASSDLPGQGNQPQHF | TRBJ1-5 | NA | TRBD1 | TRBV6-1
TGTGCCAGCAGTTCATACCTGTCGGGACGGGGAAACAATGAGCAGTTCTTC | CASSSYLSGRGNNEQFF | TRBJ2-1 | NA | NA | TRBV27
TGTGCCAGTAGTAAAGGGACAGGAAATGGCTACACCTTC | CASSKGTGNGYTF | TRBJ1-2 | NA | TRBD1 | TRBV19
TGTGCCAGCACAAACATCAGGGGTACGCAGTATTTT | CASTNIRGTQYF | TRBJ2-3 | NA | NA | TRBV6-5
TGTGCCATCCAAGAGGGACAGGGAGGGGAAAAACTGTTTTTT | CAIQEGQGGEKLFF | TRBJ1-4 | once | TRBD1 | TRBV2
TGCGCCAGCAGCTGGACTCAGGGGGCGAGGGCTGAAGCTTTCTTT | CASSWTQGARAEAFF | TRBJ1-1 | NA | TRBD1 | TRBV5-1
TGTGCCAGCAGCGAACAGGGTAACTATGGCTACACCTTC | CASSEQGNYGYTF | TRBJ1-2 | NA | NA | TRBV7-9
TGTGCCAGCAGTTCACCGGGATCGTTTAGCGTCGGGGAGCTGTTTTTT | CASSSPGSFSVGELFF | TRBJ2-2 | NA | NA | TRBV28
TGTGCCAGCAGCTTCGGCGGGGCTAGCGGCTACAATGAGCAGTTCTTC | CASSFGGASGYNEQFF | TRBJ2-1 | NA | TRBD2 | TRBV11-3
TGTGCCAGCAGCGGACCGGGGCCGACCTACGAGCAGTACTTC | CASSGPGPTYEQYF | TRBJ2-7 | NA | NA | TRBV25-1
TGTGCCAGCAGCTTAGGGCTAGCGGGAGCTCGGTACGAGCAGTACTTC | CASSLGLAGARYEQYF | TRBJ2-7 | NA | TRBD2 | TRBV7-8
TGCAGCGTCCGACGGTGGGGGAACACTGAAGCTTTCTTT | CSVRRWGNTEAFF | TRBJ1-1 | NA | NA | TRBV29-1
TGTGCCACCAGCAGAGAGTTCGTAGGTAACACTGAAGCTTTCTTT | CATSREFVGNTEAFF | TRBJ1-1 | NA | NA | TRBV15
TGTGCCAGCAGTTTTCAAGGGCAGGTGGCTTGGGGAAACACCATATATTTT | CASSFQGQVAWGNTIYF | TRBJ1-3 | NA | NA | TRBV27
TGTGCCAGCAGCCTTCCACAGGGGACAGGGTGGTCCTACGAGCAGTACTTC | CASSLPQGTGWSYEQYF | TRBJ2-7 | NA | TRBD1 | TRBV2
TGTGCCATCAGTGAGAGGGGGGACTCCTACAATGAGCAGTTCTTC | CAISERGDSYNEQFF | TRBJ2-1 | NA | NA | TRBV10-3
TGTGCCAGCAGCCTAATGGCGGGACGGGGATACAATGAGCAGTTCTTC | CASSLMAGRGYNEQFF | TRBJ2-1 | once | NA | TRBV11-3
TGTGCCAGCAGTGATTCCAAATTCGCGCAGGGATCGGCGGGGGAGCAGTACTTC | CASSDSKFAQGSAGEQYF | TRBJ2-7 | few | NA | TRBV2
TGCGCCAGCAGCGCGGCAGGGGACTATGGCTACACCTTC | CASSAAGDYGYTF | TRBJ1-2 | NA | NA | TRBV5-1
TGTGCCAGTACGGCAGGGGGCTACGAGCAGTACTTC | CASTAGGYEQYF | TRBJ2-7 | NA | TRBD1 | TRBV19
TGCAGTGCCGGGTGGGGGGCAAAACTGTTTTTT | CSAGWGAKLFF | TRBJ1-4 | NA | NA | TRBV20-1
TGTGCCAGCAGCCGAGGGAACGGCCATAGCAATCAGCCCCAGCATTTT | CASSRGNGHSNQPQHF | TRBJ1-5 | NA | NA | TRBV3-1/TRBV3-2
TGCAGCGTTGAAGGGACTAGCGGGATTTACAATGAGCAGTTCTTC | CSVEGTSGIYNEQFF | TRBJ2-1 | NA | TRBD2 | TRBV29-1
TGCGCCAGCAGCCAAGAACTAGCGGGCTACTACGAGCAGTACTTC | CASSQELAGYYEQYF | TRBJ2-7 | NA | TRBD2 | TRBV4-1
TGTGCCAGCAGCTTGAGTGCCTACGAGCAGTACTTC | CASSLSAYEQYF | TRBJ2-7 | NA | NA | TRBV7-9
TGCGCCAGCAGCTTCAGGGGGCCCACAGATACGCAGTATTTT | CASSFRGPTDTQYF | TRBJ2-3 | few | TRBD1 | TRBV5-1
TGCAGCGTTGAAAGGAAAAGGAATGAGCAGTTCTTC | CSVERKRNEQFF | TRBJ2-1 | once | NA | TRBV29-1
TGTGCCACCAGCAGAGATCCCTACAATGAGCAGTTCTTC | CATSRDPYNEQFF | TRBJ2-1 | NA | NA | TRBV15
TGTGCCAGCAGCCAAACCGGACAGGGGTTCCGAAACACCATATATTTT | CASSQTGQGFRNTIYF | TRBJ1-3 | NA | TRBD1 | TRBV3-1/TRBV3-2
TGTGCCAGCAGTAAGGGACAGGGGGCGGTCGAGCCCCAGCATTTT | CASSKGQGAVEPQHF | TRBJ1-5 | NA | TRBD1 | TRBV6-2/TRBV6-3
TGCGCCAGCAGCTTGGATGGGGCGTACGGCTACACCTTC | CASSLDGAYGYTF | TRBJ1-2 | NA | NA | TRBV5-1
TGTGCCAGCAGTGATTGGGCAGGGCAAGAAGCTTTCTTT | CASSDWAGQEAFF | TRBJ1-1 | NA | NA | TRBV6-1
TGTGCCAGTAGGTTAAGCGGGGGAACCTACGAGCAGTACTTC | CASRLSGGTYEQYF | TRBJ2-7 | once | TRBD2 | TRBV19
TGTGCCACCAGTGACACCCCAAGGGCCGGGGAGCTGTTTTTT | CATSDTPRAGELFF | TRBJ2-2 | NA | NA | TRBV24-1
TGTGCCAGCTGCGTTGGCGCCGCCAGGCCCCAGTACTTC | CASCVGAARPQYF | TRBJ2-5 | NA | NA | TRBV6-6
TGTGCCAGCAGTTTATCGGTGAATGAGCAGTTCTTC | CASSLSVNEQFF | TRBJ2-1 | NA | NA | TRBV28
TGTGCCAGCAGCTCAGGTCAAGAGACCCAGTACTTC | CASSSGQETQYF | TRBJ2-5 | NA | NA | TRBV6-5
TGCGCCAGCAGCTTGGCTGCCGGCAGTCAGCCCCAGCATTTT | CASSLAAGSQPQHF | TRBJ1-5 | NA | NA | TRBV5-1
TGTGCCACCAGTGATCACAGCGGGGGGGCTCACCAAGAGACCCAGTACTTC | CATSDHSGGAHQETQYF | TRBJ2-5 | NA | TRBD2 | TRBV24-1
TGTGCCAGTAAGAGGGGGGCGAGTGGCAATCAGCCCCAGCATTTT | CASKRGASGNQPQHF | TRBJ1-5 | few | NA | TRBV19
TGCAGCGTTGTTCCGGGGAACCGCAATGAGCAGTTCTTC | CSVVPGNRNEQFF | TRBJ2-1 | NA | NA | TRBV29-1
TGCGCCAGCAGCCAACGGGACCGAAGCACAGATACGCAGTATTTT | CASSQRDRSTDTQYF | TRBJ2-3 | NA | NA | TRBV5-1
TGTGCCAGTAGGGCAGGGGGTGCAGATACGCAGTATTTT | CASRAGGADTQYF | TRBJ2-3 | once | TRBD1 | TRBV19
TGTGCCAGCAGCCACGGACCGGGACTAGCGGGAGTTAACGAGCAGTTCTTC | CASSHGPGLAGVNEQFF | TRBJ2-1 | once | TRBD2 | TRBV4-2
TGTGCCAGCAGCTTATACGGTAGCGGGAGGGGGAGCTCCTACGAGCAGTACTTC | CASSLYGSGRGSSYEQYF | TRBJ2-7 | few | TRBD2 | TRBV7-2
TGTGCCAGCAGCCCCCGTATCGCCGGGGAGCTGTTTTTT | CASSPRIAGELFF | TRBJ2-2 | NA | NA | TRBV21-1
TGTGCCAGCAGCGCCTCCGGGTTAAATGGGAATGAGCAGTTCTTC | CASSASGLNGNEQFF | TRBJ2-1 | NA | NA | TRBV9
TGCAGCCTCTGGGGGAACTATGGCTACACCTTC | CSLWGNYGYTF | TRBJ1-2 | NA | NA | TRBV29-1
TGTGCCAGCACAAAACCCCCCCAGACCCATCAACTGTTTTTT | CASTKPPQTHQLFF | TRBJ1-4 | NA | NA | TRBV28